This TCR beta chain originates from a study of T cell repertoires in cytomegalovirus infection. The CDR3 covers 13 residues. Germline V gene lookup returns CDR1 MNHEY and CDR2 SVGEGT. V was clipped by 2 bases and J by 10 bases, with 14 bases between them. Each CDR3 protein is one row after TCRdb ran MiXCR on the reads. Of fewer than 300,000 distinct CDR3 sequences listed, about 23% are singletons. The J gene is TRBJ2-5, the V gene TRBV6-2 or TRBV6-3, with D tentatively TRBD1 or TRBD2 (5 bases each). The sequenced sample consisted of PBMCs. This TCR was sampled from a human donor in good health (CMV status not recorded). Some clones in this sample may be carry-over from other donors' samples. The CDR3 DNA follows: TGTGCCAGCAGTTACCCTGACAGAGCGGACCAGTACTTC. It codes for CASSYPDRADQYF.